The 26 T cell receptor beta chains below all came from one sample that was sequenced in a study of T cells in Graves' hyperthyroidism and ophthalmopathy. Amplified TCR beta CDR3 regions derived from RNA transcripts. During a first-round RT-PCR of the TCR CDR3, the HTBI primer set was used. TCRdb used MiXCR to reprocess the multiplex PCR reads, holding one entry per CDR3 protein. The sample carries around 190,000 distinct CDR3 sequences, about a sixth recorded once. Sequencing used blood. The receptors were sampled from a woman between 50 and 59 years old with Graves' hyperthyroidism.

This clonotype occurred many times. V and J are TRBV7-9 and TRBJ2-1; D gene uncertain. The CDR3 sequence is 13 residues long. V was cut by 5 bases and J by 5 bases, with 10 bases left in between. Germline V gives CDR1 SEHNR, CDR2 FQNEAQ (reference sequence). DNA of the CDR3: TGTGCCAGCAGCCACCGGACGGACAATGAGCAGTTCTTC. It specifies CASSHRTDNEQFF.

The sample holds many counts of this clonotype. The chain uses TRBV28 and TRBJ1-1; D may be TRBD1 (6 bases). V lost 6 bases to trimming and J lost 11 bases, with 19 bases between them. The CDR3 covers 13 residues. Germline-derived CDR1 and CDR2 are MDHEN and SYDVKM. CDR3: CASSRADRNRAFF. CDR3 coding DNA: TGTGCCAGCAGCCGTGCTGACAGGAACCGGGCTTTCTTT.

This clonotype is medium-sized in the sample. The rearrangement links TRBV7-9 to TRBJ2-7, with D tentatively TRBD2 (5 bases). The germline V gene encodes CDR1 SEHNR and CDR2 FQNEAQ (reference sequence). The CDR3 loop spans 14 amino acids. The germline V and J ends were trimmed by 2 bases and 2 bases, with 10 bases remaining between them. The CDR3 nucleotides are TGTGCCAGCAGCTTATCGGGATTCGCCTACGAGCAGTACTTC. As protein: CASSLSGFAYEQYF.

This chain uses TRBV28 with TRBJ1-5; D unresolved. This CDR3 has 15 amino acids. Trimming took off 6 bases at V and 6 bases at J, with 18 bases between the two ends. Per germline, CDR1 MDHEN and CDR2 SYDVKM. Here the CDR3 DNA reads TGTGCCAGCAGGTCCCACGACCGAGTCGGTCAGCCCCAGCATTTT. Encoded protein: CASRSHDRVGQPQHF.

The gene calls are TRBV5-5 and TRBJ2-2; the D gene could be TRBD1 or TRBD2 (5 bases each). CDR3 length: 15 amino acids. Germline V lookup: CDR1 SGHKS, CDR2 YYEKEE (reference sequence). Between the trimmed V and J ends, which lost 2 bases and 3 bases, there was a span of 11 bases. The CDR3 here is CASSFGARDTGELFF. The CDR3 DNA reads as TGTGCCAGCAGCTTCGGGGCGCGAGACACCGGGGAGCTGTTTTTT.

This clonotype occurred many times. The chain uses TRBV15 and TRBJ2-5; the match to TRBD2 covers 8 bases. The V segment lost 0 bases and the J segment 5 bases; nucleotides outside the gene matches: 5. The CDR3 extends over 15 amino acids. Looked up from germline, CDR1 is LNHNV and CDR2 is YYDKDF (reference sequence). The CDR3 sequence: CATSRDGTRTETQYF. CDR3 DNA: TGTGCCACCAGCAGAGATGGGACTAGGACCGAGACCCAGTACTTC.

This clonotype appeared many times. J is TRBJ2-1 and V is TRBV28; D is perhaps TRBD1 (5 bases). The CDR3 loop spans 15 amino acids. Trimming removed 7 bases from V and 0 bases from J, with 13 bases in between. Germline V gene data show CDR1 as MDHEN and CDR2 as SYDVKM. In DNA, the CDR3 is TGTGCCAGCACTGGGGCGACGAACTCCTACAATGAGCAGTTCTTC. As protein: CASTGATNSYNEQFF.

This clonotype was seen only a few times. DNA for the CDR3: TGTGCCAGCAGCCCCAGATTGGTCGGAAGCGACTATGGCTACACCTTC. As protein: CASSPRLVGSDYGYTF. The V and J genes are TRBV9 and TRBJ1-2; no clear D gene. The CDR3 is made up of 16 amino acids. Trimming took off 4 bases at V and 3 bases at J, with 19 bases between the two ends. The germline V gene has CDR1 SGDLS and CDR2 YYNGEE. Variable domain in full (rest from reference TRBV9 and TRBJ1-2): DSGVTQTPKHLITATGQRVTLRCSPRSGDLSVYWYQQSLDQGLQFLIQYYNGEERAKGNILERFSAQQFPDLHSELNLSSLELGDSALYFCASSPRLVGSDYGYTFGSGTRLTVV.

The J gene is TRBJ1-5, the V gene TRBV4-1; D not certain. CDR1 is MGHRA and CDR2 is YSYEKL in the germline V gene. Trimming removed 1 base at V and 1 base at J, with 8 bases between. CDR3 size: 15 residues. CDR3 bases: TGCGCCAGCAGCCAAGGGGTGGGGAGCAATCAGCCCCAGCATTTT. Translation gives CASSQGVGSNQPQHF.

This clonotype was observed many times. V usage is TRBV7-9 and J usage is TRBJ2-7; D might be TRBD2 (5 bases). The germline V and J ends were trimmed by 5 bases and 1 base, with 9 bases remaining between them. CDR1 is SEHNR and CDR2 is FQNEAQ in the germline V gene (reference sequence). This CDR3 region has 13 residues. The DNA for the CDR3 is TGTGCCAGCAGCCCCCCGGGGTCCTACGAGCAGTACTTC. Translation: CASSPPGSYEQYF.

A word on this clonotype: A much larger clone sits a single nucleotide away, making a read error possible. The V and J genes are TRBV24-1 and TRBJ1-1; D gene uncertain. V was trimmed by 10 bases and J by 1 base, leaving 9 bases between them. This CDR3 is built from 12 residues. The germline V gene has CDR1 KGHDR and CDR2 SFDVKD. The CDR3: CATRAENTEAFF. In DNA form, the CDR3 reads TGTGCCACACGGGCCGAGAACACTGAAGCTTTCTTT.

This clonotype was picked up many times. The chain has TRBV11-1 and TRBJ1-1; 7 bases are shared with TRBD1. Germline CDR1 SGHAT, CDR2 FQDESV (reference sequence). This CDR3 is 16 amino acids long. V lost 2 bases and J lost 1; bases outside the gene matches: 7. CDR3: CASSLLQGNENTEAFF. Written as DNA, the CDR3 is TGTGCCAGCAGCTTACTACAGGGGAACGAGAACACTGAAGCTTTCTTT.

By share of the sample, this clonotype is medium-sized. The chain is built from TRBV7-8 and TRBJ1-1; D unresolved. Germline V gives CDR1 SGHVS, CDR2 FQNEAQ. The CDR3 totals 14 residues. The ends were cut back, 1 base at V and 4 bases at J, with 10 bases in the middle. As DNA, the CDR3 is TGTGCCAGCAGCTTAGAGGCGGGCAGCACTGAAGCTTTCTTT. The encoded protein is CASSLEAGSTEAFF.

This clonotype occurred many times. The CDR3 nucleotides are TGTGCCAGCAGTTTAGTTGGGACTAAATCCTACGAGCAGTACTTC. Translation gives CASSLVGTKSYEQYF. The chain recombines TRBV28 with TRBJ2-7; the match to TRBD2 covers 7 bases. CDR3 length: 15 residues. V lost 2 bases, J lost 1 base, and 5 bases stayed unmatched. Germline V lookup: CDR1 MDHEN, CDR2 SYDVKM.

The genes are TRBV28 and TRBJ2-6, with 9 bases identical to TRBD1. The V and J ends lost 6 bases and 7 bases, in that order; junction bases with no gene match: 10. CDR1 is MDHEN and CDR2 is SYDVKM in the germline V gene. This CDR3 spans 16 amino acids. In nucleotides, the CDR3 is TGTGCCAGCAGACCCCCCGGGACAGGGAAAGCCAACGTCCTGACTTTC. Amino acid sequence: CASRPPGTGKANVLTF. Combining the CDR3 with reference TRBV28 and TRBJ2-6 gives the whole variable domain DVKVTQSSRYLVKRTGEKVFLECVQDMDHENMFWYRQDPGLGLRLIYFSYDVKMKEKGDIPEGYSVSREKKERFSLILESASTNQTSMYLCASRPPGTGKANVLTFGAGSRLTVL.

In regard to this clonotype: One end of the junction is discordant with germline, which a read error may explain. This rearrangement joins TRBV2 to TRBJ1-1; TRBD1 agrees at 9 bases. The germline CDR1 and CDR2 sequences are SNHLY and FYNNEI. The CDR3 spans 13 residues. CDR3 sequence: CTSRQGEYTEAFF. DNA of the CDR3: TGTACCAGCAGACAGGGGGAATACACTGAAGCTTTCTTT. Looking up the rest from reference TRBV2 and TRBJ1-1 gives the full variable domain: EPEVTQTPSHQVTQMGQEVILRCVPISNHLYFYWYRQILGQKVEFLVSFYNNEISEKSEIFDDQFSVERPDGSNFTLKIRSTKLEDSAMYFCTSRQGEYTEAFFGQGTRLTVV.

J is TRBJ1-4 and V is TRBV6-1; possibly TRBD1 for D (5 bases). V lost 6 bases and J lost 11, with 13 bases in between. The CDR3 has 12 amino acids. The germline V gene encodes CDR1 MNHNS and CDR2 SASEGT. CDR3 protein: CASRLDRGKLFF. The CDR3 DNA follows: TGTGCCAGCAGACTTGACAGAGGCAAACTGTTTTTT.

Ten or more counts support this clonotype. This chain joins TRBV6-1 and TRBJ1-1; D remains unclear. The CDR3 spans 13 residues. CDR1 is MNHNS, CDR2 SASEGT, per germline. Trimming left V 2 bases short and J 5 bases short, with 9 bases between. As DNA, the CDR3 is TGTGCCAGCAGTGAATCTAGTGGGACTGAAGCTTTCTTT. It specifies CASSESSGTEAFF.

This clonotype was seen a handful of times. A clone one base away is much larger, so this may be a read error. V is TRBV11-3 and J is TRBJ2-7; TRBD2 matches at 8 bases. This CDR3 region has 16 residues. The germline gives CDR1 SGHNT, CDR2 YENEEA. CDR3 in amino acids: CASSSSTGTRIYGQYF. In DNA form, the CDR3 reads TGTGCCAGCAGCTCGTCAACCGGGACTAGAATCTACGGGCAGTACTTC.

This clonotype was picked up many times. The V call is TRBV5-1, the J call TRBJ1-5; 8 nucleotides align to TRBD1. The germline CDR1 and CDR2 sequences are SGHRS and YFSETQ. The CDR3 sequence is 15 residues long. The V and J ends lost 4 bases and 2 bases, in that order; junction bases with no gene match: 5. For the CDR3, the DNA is TGCGCCAGCAGCCCCGGACAGGGAGGCAATCAGCCCCAGCATTTT. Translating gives CASSPGQGGNQPQHF.

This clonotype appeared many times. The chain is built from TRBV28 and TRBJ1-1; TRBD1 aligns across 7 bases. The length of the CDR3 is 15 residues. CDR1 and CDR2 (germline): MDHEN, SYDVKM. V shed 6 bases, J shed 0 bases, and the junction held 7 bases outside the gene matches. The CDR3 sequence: CASSSQGGMNTEAFF. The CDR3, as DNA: TGTGCCAGCAGCTCTCAGGGGGGCATGAACACTGAAGCTTTCTTT.

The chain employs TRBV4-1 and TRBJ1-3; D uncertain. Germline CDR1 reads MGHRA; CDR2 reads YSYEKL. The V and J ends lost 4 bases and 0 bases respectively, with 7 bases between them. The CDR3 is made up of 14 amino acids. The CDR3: CASSPAASGNTIYF. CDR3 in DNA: TGCGCCAGCAGCCCGGCTGCCTCTGGAAACACCATATATTTT.

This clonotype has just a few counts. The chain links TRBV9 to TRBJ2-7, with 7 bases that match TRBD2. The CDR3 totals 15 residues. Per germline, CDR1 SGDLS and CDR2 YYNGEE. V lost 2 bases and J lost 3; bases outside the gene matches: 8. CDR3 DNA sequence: TGTGCCAGCAGCGTTGATAGCGGGCCGCTCTACGAGCAGTACTTC. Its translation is CASSVDSGPLYEQYF.

For the CDR3, the DNA is TGTGCCAGCAGTTTCCTTGCGGGGACAGGGTGGACGTTGGTGGAGGGCTACAATGAGCAGTTCTTC. Its protein is CASSFLAGTGWTLVEGYNEQFF. The V gene is TRBV28, the J gene TRBJ2-1; 9 nucleotides agree with TRBD1. CDR3 length: 22 amino acids. Germline V gene lookup returns CDR1 MDHEN and CDR2 SYDVKM. V was pared by 3 bases and J by 3 bases, with 24 bases of the junction left unmatched.

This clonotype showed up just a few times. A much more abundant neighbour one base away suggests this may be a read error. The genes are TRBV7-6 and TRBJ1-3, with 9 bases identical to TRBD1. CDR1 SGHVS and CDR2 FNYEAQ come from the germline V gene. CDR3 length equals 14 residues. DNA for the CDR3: TGTGCCAGCAGCCGGCCGGGACAGGGATACACCATATGTTTT. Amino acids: CASSRPGQGYTICF.

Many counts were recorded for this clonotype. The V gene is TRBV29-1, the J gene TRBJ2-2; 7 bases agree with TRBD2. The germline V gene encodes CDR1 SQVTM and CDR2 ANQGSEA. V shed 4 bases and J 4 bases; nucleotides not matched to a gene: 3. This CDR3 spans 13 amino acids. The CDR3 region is CSVGAGRTGELFF. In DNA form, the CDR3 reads TGCAGCGTTGGAGCGGGGCGCACCGGGGAGCTGTTTTTT.